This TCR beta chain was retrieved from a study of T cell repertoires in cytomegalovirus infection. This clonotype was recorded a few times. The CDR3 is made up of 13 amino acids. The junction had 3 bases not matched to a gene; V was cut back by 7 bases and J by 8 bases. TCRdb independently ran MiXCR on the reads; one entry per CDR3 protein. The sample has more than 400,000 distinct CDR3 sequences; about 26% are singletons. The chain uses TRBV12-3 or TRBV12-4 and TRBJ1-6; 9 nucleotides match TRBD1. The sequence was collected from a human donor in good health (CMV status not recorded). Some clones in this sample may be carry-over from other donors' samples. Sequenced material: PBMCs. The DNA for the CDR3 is TGTGCCAGCAAACAGGGGGCGGATTCACCCCTCCACTTT. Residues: CASKQGADSPLHF.